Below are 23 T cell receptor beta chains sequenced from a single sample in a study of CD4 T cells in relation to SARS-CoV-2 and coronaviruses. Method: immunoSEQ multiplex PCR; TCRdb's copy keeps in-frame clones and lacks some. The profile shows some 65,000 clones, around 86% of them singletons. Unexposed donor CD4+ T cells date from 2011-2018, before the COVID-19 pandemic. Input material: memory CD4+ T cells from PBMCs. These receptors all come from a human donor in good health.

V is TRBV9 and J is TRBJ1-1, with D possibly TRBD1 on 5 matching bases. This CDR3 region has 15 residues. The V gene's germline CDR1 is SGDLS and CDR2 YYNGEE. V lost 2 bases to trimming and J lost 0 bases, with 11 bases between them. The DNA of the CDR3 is TGTGCCAGCAGCGTTTTACAGGTGATGAACACTGAAGCTTTCTTT. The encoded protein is CASSVLQVMNTEAFF.

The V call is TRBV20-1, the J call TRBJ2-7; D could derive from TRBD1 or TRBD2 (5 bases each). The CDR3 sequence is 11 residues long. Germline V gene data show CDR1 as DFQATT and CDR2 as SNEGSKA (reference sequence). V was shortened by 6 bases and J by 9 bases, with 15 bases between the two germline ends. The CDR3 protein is CSARDPRGQYF. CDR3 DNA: TGCAGTGCAAGGGACCCAAGGGGGCAGTACTTC.

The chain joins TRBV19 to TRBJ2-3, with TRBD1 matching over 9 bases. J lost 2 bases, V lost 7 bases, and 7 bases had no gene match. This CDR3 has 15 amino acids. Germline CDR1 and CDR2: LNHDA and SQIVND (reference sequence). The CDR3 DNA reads TGTGCCAGTACCCCCCGGACAGGGGCCACAGATACGCAGTATTTT. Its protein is CASTPRTGATDTQYF.

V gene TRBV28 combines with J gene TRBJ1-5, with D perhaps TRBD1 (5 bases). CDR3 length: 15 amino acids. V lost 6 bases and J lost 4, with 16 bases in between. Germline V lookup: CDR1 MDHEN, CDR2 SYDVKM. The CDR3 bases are TGTGCCAGCAGCGAAAAGGGGCTTGGGAATCAGCCCCAGCATTTT. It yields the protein CASSEKGLGNQPQHF.

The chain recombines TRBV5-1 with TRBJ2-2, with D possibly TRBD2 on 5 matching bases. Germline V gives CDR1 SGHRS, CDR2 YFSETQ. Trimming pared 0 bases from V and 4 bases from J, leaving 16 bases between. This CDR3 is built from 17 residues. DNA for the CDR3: TGCGCCAGCAGCTTGGGTCTTGGCGGAAGCGGCACCGGGGAGCTGTTTTTT. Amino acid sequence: CASSLGLGGSGTGELFF.

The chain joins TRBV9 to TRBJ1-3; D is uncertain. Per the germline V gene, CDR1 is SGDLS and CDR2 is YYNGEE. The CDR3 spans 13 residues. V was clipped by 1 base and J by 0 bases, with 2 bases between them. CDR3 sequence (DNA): TGTGCCAGCAGCGTAAGCTCTGGAAACACCATATATTTT. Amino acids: CASSVSSGNTIYF.

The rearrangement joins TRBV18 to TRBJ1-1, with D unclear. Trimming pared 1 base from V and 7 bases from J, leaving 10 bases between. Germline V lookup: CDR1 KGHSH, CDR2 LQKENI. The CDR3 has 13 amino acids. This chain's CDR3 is CASSPQDGYEAFF. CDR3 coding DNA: TGTGCCAGCTCACCACAGGACGGGTATGAAGCTTTCTTT.

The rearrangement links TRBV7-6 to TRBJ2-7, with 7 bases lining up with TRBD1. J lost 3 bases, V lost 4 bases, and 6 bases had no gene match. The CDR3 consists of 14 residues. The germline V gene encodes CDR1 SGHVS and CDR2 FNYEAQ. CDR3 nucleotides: TGTGCCAGCAGCTACAACCGACAGGGCTACGAGCAGTACTTC. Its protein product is CASSYNRQGYEQYF.

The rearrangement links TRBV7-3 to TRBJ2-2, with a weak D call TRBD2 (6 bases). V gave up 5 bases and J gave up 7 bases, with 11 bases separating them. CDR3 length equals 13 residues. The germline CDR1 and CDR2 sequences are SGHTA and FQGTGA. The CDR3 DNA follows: TGTGCCAGCAGCGTCGGGACTTACGGGGAGCTGTTTTTT. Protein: CASSVGTYGELFF.

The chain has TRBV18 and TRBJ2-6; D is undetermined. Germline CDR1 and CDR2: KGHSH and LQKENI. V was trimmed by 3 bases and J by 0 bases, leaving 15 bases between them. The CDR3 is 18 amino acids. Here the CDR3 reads CASSPINSGNSGANVLTF. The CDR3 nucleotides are TGTGCCAGCTCACCCATAAATAGTGGGAACTCTGGGGCCAACGTCCTGACTTTC.

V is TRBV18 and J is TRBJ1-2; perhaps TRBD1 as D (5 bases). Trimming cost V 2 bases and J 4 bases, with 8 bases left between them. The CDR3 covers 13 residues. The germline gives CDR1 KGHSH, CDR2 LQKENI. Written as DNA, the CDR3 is TGTGCCAGCTCACCAGGGGGTACCTATGGCTACACCTTC. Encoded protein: CASSPGGTYGYTF.

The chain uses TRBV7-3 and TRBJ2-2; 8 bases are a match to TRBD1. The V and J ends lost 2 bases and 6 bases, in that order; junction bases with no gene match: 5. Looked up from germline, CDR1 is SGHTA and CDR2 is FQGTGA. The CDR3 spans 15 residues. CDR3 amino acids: CASSLDRGSSGELFF. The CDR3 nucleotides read TGTGCCAGCAGCTTAGACAGGGGTTCATCCGGGGAGCTGTTTTTT.

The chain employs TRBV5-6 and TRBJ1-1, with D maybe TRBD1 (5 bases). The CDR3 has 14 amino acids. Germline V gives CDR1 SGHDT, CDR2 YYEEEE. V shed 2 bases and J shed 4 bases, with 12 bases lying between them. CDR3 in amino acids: CASSFYRTGTEAFF. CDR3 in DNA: TGTGCCAGCAGCTTTTACAGGACCGGCACTGAAGCTTTCTTT.

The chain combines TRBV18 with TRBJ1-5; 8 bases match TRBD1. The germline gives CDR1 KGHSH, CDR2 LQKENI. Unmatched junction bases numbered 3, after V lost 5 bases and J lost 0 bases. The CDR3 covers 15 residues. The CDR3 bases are TGTGCCAGCTCAGTGGACAGGGCTAGCAATCAGCCCCAGCATTTT. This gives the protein CASSVDRASNQPQHF.

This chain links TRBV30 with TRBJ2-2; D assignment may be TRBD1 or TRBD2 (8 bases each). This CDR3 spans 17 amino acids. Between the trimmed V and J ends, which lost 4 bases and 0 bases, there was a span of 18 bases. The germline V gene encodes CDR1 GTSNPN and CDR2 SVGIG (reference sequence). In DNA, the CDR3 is TGTGCCTGGATGCAGGGGGCTAGCGGGTCGAACACCGGGGAGCTGTTTTTT. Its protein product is CAWMQGASGSNTGELFF. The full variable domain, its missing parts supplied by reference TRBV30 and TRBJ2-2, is SQTIHQWPATLVQPVGSPLSLECTVEGTSNPNLYWYRQAAGRGLQLLFYSVGIGQISSEVPQNLSASRPQDRQFILSSKKLLLSDSGFYLCAWMQGASGSNTGELFFGEGSRLTVL.

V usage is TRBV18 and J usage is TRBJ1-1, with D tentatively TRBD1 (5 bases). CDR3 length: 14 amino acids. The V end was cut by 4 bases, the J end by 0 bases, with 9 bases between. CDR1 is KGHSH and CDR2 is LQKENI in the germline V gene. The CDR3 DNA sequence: TGTGCCAGCTCACGGGAGGGGATGAACACTGAAGCTTTCTTT. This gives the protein CASSREGMNTEAFF.

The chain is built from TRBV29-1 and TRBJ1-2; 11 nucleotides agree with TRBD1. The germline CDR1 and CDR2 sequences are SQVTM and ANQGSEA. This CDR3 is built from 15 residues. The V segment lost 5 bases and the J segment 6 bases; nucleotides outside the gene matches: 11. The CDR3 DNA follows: TGCAGCGTTATGAATTGGGGACAGGGGGGGGATGGCTACACCTTC. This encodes CSVMNWGQGGDGYTF.

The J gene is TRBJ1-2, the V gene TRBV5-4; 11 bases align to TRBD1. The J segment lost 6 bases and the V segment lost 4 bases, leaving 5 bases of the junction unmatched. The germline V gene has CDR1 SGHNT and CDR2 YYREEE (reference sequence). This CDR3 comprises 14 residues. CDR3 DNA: TGTGCCAGCAGCCGGACAGGGGGCTATGATGGCTACACCTTC. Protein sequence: CASSRTGGYDGYTF.

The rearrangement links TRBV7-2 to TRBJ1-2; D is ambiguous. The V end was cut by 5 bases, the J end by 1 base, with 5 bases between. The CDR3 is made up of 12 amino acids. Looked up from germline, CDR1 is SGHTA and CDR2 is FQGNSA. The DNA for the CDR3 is TGTGCCAGCAGCCCATTTAACTATGGCTACACCTTC. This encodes CASSPFNYGYTF.

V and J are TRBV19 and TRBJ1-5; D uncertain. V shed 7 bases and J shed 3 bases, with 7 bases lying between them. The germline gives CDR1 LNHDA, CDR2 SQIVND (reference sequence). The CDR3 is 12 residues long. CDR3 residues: CASKGYNQPQHF. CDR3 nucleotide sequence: TGTGCCAGTAAGGGATACAATCAGCCCCAGCATTTT.

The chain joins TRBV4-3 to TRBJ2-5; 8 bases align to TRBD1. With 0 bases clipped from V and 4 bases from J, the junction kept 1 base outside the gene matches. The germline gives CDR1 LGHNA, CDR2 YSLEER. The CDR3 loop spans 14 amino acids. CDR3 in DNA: TGCGCCAGCAGCCAAGACAGGGGGCCAGAGACCCAGTACTTC. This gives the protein CASSQDRGPETQYF.

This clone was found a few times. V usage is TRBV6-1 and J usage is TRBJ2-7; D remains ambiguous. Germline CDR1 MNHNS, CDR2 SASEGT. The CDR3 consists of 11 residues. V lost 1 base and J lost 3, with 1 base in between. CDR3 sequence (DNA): TGTGCCAGCAGTGAAGGCTACGAGCAGTACTTC. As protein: CASSEGYEQYF.

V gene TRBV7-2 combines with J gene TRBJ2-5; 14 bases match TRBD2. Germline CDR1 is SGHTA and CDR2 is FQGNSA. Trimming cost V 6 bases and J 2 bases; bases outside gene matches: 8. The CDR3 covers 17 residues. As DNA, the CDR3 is TGTGCCAGCAGGTTGACTAGCGGGGGGGTGGGGCAAGAGACCCAGTACTTC. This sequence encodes CASRLTSGGVGQETQYF.